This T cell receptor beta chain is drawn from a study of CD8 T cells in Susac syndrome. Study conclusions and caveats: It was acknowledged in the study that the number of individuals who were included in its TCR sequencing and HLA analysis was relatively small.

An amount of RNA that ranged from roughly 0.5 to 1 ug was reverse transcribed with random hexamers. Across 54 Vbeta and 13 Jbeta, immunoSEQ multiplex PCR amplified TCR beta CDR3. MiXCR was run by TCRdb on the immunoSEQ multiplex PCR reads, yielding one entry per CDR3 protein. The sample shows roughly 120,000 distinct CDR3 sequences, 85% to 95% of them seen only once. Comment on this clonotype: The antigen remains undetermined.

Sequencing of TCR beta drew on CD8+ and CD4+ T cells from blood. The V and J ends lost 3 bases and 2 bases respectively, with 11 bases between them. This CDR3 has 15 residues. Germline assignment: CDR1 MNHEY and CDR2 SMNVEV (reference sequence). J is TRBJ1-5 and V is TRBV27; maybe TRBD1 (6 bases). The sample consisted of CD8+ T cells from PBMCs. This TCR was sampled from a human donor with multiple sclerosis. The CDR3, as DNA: TGTGCCAGCAGTTTCGGGGGCGTTGGCAATCAGCCCCAGCATTTT. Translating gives CASSFGGVGNQPQHF.